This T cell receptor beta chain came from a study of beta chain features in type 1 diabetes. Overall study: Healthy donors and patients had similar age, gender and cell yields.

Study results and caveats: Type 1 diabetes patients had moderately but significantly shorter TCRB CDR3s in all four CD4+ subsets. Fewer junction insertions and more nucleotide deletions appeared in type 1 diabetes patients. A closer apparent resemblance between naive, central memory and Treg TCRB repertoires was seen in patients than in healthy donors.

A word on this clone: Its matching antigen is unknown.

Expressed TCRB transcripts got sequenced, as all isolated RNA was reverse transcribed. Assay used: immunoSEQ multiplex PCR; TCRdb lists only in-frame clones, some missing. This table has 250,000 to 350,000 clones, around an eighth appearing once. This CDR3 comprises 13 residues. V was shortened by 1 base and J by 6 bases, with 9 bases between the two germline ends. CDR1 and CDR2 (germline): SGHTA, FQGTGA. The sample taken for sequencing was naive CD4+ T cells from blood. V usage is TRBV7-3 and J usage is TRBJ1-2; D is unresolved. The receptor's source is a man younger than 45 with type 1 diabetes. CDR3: CASSLNAFNGYTF. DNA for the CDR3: TGTGCCAGCAGCTTAAACGCGTTCAATGGCTACACCTTC.